Given below is one TCR beta chain in context. These data belong to a study of blood T cell repertoires in COVID-19. Study information: The origin of the acute and convalescent COVID-19 samples was the United States, Italy and Spain. T cells, B-cell-depleted T cells, or PBMCs supplied cDNA or gDNA.

Original handling: It was from reference gene primer amplification that nucleated cell counts were estimated. Clones were sequenced by immunoSEQ multiplex PCR, and TCRdb holds only the in-frame ones, with some missing. V and J calls and clone size are copied from that table; D and trimming were computed from the DNA. The sample lists some 130,000 clones, 75% to 90% occurring once. Those enrolled in Seattle joined during active infection and were followed longitudinally afterward. This TCR derives from a man between 60 and 75 years old with COVID-19, enrolled during active disease. The source material was peripheral blood.

The CDR3 loop reads CASSLVAGGLANTGELFF. The CDR3 nucleotides read TGCGCCAGCAGCTTGGTAGCGGGGGGGCTCGCGAACACCGGGGAGCTGTTTTTT. The V call is TRBV5-1, the J call TRBJ2-2, with TRBD2 identical over 11 bases. The CDR3 has 18 amino acids. Germline CDR1 reads SGHRS; CDR2 reads YFSETQ. Unmatched junction bases numbered 4, after V lost 0 bases and J lost 0 bases. The variable domain in full, completed from reference TRBV5-1 and TRBJ2-2, reads KAGVTQTPRYLIKTRGQQVTLSCSPISGHRSVSWYQQTPGQGLQFLFEYFSETQRNKGNFPGRFSGRQFSNSRSEMNVSTLELGDSALYLCASSLVAGGLANTGELFFGEGSRLTVL.